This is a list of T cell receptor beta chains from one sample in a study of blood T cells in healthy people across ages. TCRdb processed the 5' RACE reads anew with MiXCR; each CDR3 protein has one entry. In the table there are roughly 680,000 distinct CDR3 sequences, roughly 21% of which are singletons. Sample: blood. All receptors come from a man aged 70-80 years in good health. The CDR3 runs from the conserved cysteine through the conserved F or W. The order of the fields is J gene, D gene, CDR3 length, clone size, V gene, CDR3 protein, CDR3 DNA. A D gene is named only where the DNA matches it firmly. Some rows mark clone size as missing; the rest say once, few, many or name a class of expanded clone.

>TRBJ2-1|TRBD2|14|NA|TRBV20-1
CSAPNSGSGNEQFF
TGCAGTGCGCCGAATAGCGGGAGTGGGAATGAGCAGTTCTTC
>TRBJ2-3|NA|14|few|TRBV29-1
CSVERNRDTDTQYF
TGCAGCGTTGAAAGGAACAGGGACACAGATACGCAGTATTTT
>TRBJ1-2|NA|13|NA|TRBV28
CASSFGSTYGYTF
TGTGCCAGCAGTTTCGGCAGCACCTATGGCTACACCTTC
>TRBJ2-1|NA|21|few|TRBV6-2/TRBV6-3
CASSSSTRTSGRISSYNEQFF
NA
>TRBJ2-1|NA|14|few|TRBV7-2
CASSLGTGFPRQFF
TGTGCCAGCAGCTTAGGTACGGGGTTCCCGAGGCAGTTCTTC
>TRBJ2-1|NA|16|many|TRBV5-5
CASSLGWQGRVNEQFF
TGTGCCAGCAGCTTGGGGTGGCAGGGGAGGGTAAATGAGCAGTTCTTC
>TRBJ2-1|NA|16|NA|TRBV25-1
CASSPSYGESYNEQFF
TGTGCCAGCAGTCCTTCTTACGGTGAATCTTACAATGAGCAGTTCTTC
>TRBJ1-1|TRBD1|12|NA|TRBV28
CASGTGRTEAFF
TGTGCCAGCGGGACAGGGAGGACTGAAGCTTTCTTT
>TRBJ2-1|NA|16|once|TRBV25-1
CASSEGIRLLGGKQFF
TGTGCCAGCAGTGAAGGTATCAGACTCCTGGGGGGTAAGCAGTTCTTC
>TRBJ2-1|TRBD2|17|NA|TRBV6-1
CASSEFILAGVDNEQFF
TGTGCCAGCAGTGAATTTATACTAGCGGGAGTGGACAATGAGCAGTTCTTC
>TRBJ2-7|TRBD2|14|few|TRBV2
CASQEGGRLYEQYF
TGTGCCAGCCAAGAGGGCGGGAGGCTCTACGAGCAGTACTTC
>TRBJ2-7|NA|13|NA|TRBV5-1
CASSQLDPYEQYF
TGCGCCAGCAGCCAACTAGACCCATACGAGCAGTACTTC
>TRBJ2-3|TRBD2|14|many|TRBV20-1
CSARTSGRTDTQYF
TGCAGTGCTAGGACTAGCGGGAGGACAGATACGCAGTATTTT
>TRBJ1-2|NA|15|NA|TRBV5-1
CASSLYSDSNYGYTF
TGCGCCAGCAGCTTGTATTCGGACAGTAACTATGGCTACACCTTC
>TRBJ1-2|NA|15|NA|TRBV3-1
CASSQDTIPRQTQRF
TGTGCCAGCAGCCAAGATACCATCCCCCGACAGACTCAACGCTTC
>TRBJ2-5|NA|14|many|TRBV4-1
CASSLRAGQETQYF
TGCGCCAGCAGCCTCCGGGCCGGGCAAGAGACCCAGTACTTC
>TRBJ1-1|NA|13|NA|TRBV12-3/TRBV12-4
CASSFNGVTEASF
TGTGCCAGCAGTTTTAATGGGGTTACTGAAGCCTCCTTT
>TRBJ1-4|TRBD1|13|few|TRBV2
CASTRDRNEKLFF
TGTGCCAGCACCCGGGACAGGAATGAAAAACTGTTTTTT
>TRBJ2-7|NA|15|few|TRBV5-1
CASSVLRGSAYEQYF
TGCGCCAGCAGCGTGTTACGAGGGAGTGCCTACGAGCAGTACTTC
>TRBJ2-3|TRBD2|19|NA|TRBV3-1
CASSQPGTSGYFSQDTQYF
TGTGCCAGCAGCCAACCCGGGACTAGCGGGTATTTTTCCCAGGATACGCAGTATTTT
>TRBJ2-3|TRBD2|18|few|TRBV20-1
CSARDHMGLAGPTDTQYF
TGCAGTGCTAGAGATCATATGGGACTAGCGGGCCCCACAGATACGCAGTATTTT
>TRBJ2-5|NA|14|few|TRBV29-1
CSVGRGTTQETQYF
TGCAGCGTTGGGAGGGGGACTACCCAAGAGACCCAGTACTTC
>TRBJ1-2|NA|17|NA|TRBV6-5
CASSYSISYRELHGYTF
TGTGCCAGCAGTTACTCGATAAGTTACAGGGAACTTCACGGCTACACCTTC
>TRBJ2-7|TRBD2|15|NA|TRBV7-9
CASSGRGRPYYEQYF
TGTGCCAGCAGCGGACGCGGGAGACCGTACTACGAGCAGTACTTC
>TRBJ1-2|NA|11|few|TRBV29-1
CSVVAGNGYTF
TGCAGCGTTGTAGCGGGGAATGGCTACACCTTC
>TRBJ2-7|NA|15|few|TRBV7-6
CASSLALVSSGEQYF
TGTGCCAGCAGCTTAGCGCTTGTTAGCAGCGGCGAGCAGTACTTC
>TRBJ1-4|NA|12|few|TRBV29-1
CSVEGDNEKLFF
TGCAGCGTTGAGGGGGATAATGAAAAACTGTTTTTT
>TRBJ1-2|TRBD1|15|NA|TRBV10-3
CAISVDRASSYGYTF
TGTGCCATCAGTGTCGACAGGGCGAGTAGCTATGGCTACACCTTC
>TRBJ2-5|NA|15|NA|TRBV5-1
CASSSTFMYQETQYF
TGCGCCAGCAGCTCAACCTTCATGTACCAAGAGACCCAGTACTTC
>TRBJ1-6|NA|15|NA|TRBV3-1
CASSQDNRHNSPLHF
TGTGCCAGCAGCCAAGATAACCGGCATAATTCACCCCTCCACTTT
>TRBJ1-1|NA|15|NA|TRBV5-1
CASSLNGGVNTEAFF
TGCGCCAGCAGCTTAAATGGAGGGGTGAACACTGAAGCTTTCTTT
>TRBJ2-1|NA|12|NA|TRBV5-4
CAGSLAPGRQFF
TGTGCCGGCAGCTTGGCCCCAGGAAGGCAGTTCTTC
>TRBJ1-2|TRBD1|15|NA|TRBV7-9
CASSPGQGINYGYTF
TGTGCCAGCAGCCCAGGACAGGGCATTAACTATGGCTACACCTTC
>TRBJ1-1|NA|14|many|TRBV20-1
CSAADWVLDTEAFF
TGCAGTGCTGCCGACTGGGTTTTAGACACTGAAGCTTTCTTT
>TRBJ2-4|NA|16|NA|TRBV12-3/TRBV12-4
CASTPRGLLAKNIQYF
TGTGCCAGCACTCCCAGGGGCCTGCTAGCCAAAAACATTCAGTACTTC
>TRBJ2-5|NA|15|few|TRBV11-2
CASSRFRLAGETQYF
TGTGCCAGCAGCAGGTTTCGGCTAGCTGGGGAGACCCAGTACTTC
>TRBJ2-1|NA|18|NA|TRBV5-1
CASSLGAGRKSSYNEQFF
TGCGCCAGCAGCTTAGGAGCGGGCCGGAAAAGCTCCTACAATGAGCAGTTCTTC
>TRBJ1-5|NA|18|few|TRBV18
CASSLGDPTKGDNQPQHF
TGTGCCAGCTCACTAGGGGACCCAACCAAGGGGGACAATCAGCCCCAGCATTTT
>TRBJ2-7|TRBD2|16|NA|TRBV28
CASSLPPGTNTYEQYF
TGTGCCAGCAGTCTCCCTCCCGGGACTAACACCTACGAGCAGTACTTC
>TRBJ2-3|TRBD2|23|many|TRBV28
CASSLVLYGTSGHLRSSTDTQYF
TGTGCCAGCAGTTTGGTACTCTACGGGACTAGCGGACACTTACGCTCTAGCACAGATACGCAGTATTTT
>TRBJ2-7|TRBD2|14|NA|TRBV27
CASTSLAGAFEQYF
TGTGCCAGCACCTCACTAGCGGGAGCTTTCGAGCAGTACTTC
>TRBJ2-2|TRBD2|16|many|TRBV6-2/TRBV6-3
CASSYALGRDTGELFF
TGTGCCAGCAGTTACGCCCTCGGGAGGGACACCGGGGAGCTGTTTTTT
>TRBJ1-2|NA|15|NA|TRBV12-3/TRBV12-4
CASTPGVGGHYGYTF
TGTGCCAGCACTCCAGGCGTGGGAGGGCACTATGGCTACACCTTC
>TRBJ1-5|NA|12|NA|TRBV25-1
CASNREDQPQHF
TGTGCCAGCAACAGAGAGGATCAGCCCCAGCATTTT
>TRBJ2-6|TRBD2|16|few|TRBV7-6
CASSLDGGAGANVLTF
TGTGCCAGCAGCTTAGATGGGGGGGCTGGGGCCAACGTCCTGACTTTC
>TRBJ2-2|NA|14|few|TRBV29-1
CSVGTSANTGELFF
TGCAGCGTGGGGACCTCCGCAAACACCGGGGAGCTGTTTTTT
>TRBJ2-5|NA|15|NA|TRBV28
CASSLPSGSQETQYF
TGTGCCAGCAGTTTGCCCTCCGGGTCCCAAGAGACCCAGTACTTC
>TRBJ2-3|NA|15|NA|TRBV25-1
CASSEFGGGTDTQYF
TGTGCCAGCAGTGAATTCGGGGGTGGAACAGATACGCAGTATTTT